The 5 T cell receptor beta chains in this list originate from one sample, sequenced in a study of blood T cell repertoires in COVID-19. TCRdb keeps only in-frame clones here, not all; method: immunoSEQ multiplex PCR. The sample comprises 50,000 to 85,000 clones, over 80% of which are singletons, and approximately 7.5% rests with the top ten. Sequenced: peripheral blood. The receptors stem from a human donor in a cohort sampled during active COVID-19.

This chain uses TRBV11-2 with TRBJ1-2; D might be TRBD1 (6 bases). Germline V gives CDR1 SGHAT, CDR2 FQNNGV. With 7 bases removed from V and 4 bases from J, the gap between germline ends came to 13 bases. CDR3 length: 13 residues. This CDR3 reads CASTSRDIYGYTF. The CDR3 nucleotides are TGTGCCAGCACAAGCCGGGACATCTATGGCTACACCTTC.

The V gene is TRBV5-1, the J gene TRBJ1-4, with TRBD1 as a possible D gene (5 bases). The germline V gene encodes CDR1 SGHRS and CDR2 YFSETQ. Trimming left V 1 base short and J 3 bases short, with 10 bases between. This CDR3 is 15 amino acids long. Written as DNA, the CDR3 is TGCGCCAGCAGCTTGCAGGGTCCGGCTAATGAAAAACTGTTTTTT. This encodes CASSLQGPANEKLFF.

The genes are TRBV19 and TRBJ2-1; TRBD2 agrees at 9 bases. The germline V gene has CDR1 LNHDA and CDR2 SQIVND (reference sequence). The CDR3 extends over 13 amino acids. J gave up 8 bases and V 6 bases, and 5 bases lay outside the gene matches. This CDR3 reads CASSLSGSYEQFF. CDR3 DNA sequence: TGTGCCAGTAGCCTTAGCGGGAGCTATGAGCAGTTCTTC.

The V call is TRBV18, the J call TRBJ1-2; D is uncertain. The CDR3 sequence is 14 residues long. From germline, CDR1 is KGHSH and CDR2 LQKENI. The germline V and J ends were trimmed by 3 bases and 8 bases, with 16 bases remaining between them. CDR3 sequence reads: CASSPEQSIGGYTF. The CDR3, as DNA: TGTGCCAGCTCACCGGAGCAATCCATCGGGGGCTACACCTTC.

The rearrangement uses TRBV5-8 and TRBJ2-5; maybe TRBD1 (5 bases). Per germline, CDR1 SGHTS and CDR2 YDEGEE. V was trimmed by 0 bases and J by 1 base, leaving 7 bases between them. The CDR3 contains 14 residues. The chain's CDR3 is CASSLVRVQETQYF. CDR3 in DNA: TGTGCCAGCAGCTTGGTCAGGGTCCAAGAGACCCAGTACTTC.